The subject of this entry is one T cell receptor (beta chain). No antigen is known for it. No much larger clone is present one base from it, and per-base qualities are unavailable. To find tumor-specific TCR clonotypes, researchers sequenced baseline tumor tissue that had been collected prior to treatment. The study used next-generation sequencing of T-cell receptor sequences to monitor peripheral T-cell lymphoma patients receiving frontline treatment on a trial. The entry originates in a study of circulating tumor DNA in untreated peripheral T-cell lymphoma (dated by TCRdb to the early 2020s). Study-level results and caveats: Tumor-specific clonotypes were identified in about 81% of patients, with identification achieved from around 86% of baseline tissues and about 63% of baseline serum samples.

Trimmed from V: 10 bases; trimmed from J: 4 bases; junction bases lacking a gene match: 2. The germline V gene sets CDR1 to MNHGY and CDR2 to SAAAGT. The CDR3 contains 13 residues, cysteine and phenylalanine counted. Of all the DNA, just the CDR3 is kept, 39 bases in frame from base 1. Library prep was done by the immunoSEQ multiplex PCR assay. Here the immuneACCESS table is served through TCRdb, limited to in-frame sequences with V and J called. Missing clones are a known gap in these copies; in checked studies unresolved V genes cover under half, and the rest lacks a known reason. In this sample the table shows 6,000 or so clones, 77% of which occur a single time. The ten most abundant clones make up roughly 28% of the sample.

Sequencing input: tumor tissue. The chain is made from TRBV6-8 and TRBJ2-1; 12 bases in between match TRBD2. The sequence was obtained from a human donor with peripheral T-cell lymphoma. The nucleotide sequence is TGTGCCACCCTAGCGGGGGGGTACAATGAGCAGTTCTTC. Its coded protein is CATLAGGYNEQFF.